These 16 T cell receptor beta chains were sequenced from one sample in a study of OX40 agonist ivuxolimab in advanced cancers. Here immunoSEQ multiplex PCR was the method, and the copy in TCRdb shows in-frame clones only, minus some. The sample has around 67,000 clones; roughly 90% are singletons. Sequenced here: CD4+ or CD8+ T cells sorted from blood, sampled in a trial of the OX40 agonist ivuxolimab. All receptors come from an adult with an advanced solid tumor such as melanoma, head and neck, liver or kidney cancer.

The rearrangement joins TRBV5-4 to TRBJ2-3, with TRBD2 as a possible D gene (5 bases). Germline CDR1 SGHNT, CDR2 YYREEE (reference sequence). Trimming left V 3 bases short and J 1 base short, with 18 bases between. The CDR3 totals 17 residues. The CDR3 bases are TGTGCCAGCAGCTCTGCCATCGCGGGCAGTGGCACAGATACGCAGTATTTT. This translates into CASSSAIAGSGTDTQYF.

V and J are TRBV10-3 and TRBJ2-1; possibly TRBD1 or TRBD2 for D (5 bases each). The germline V and J ends were trimmed by 3 bases and 0 bases, with 12 bases remaining between them. Germline CDR1 and CDR2: ENHRY and SYGVKD. This CDR3 is 16 amino acids long. CDR3 region: CAISDFWGSSYNEQFF. CDR3 DNA sequence: TGTGCCATCAGTGATTTTTGGGGGAGCTCCTACAATGAGCAGTTCTTC.

This clone appeared a single time. CDR3 in DNA: TGTGCCAGCAGCGACCAACCCCGCCTTAATTCACCCCTCCACTTT. Protein: CASSDQPRLNSPLHF. The chain is built from TRBV5-6 and TRBJ1-6; D call uncertain. V gave up 4 bases and J gave up 6 bases, with 14 bases separating them. CDR1 is SGHDT and CDR2 is YYEEEE in the germline V gene. This CDR3 contains 15 residues.

The rearrangement links TRBV29-1 to TRBJ2-1; possibly TRBD1 for D (6 bases). The germline V gene has CDR1 SQVTM and CDR2 ANQGSEA. V was clipped by 4 bases and J by 2 bases, with 9 bases between them. This CDR3 comprises 13 residues. CDR3 protein: CSVGRDTYNEQFF. DNA of the CDR3: TGCAGCGTTGGTCGGGACACCTACAATGAGCAGTTCTTC.

The V gene is TRBV6-5, the J gene TRBJ2-4; unclear D gene. The V gene lost 4 bases and the J gene lost 0 bases, with 7 bases spanning the gap. The CDR3 sequence is 14 residues long. The germline V gene has CDR1 MNHEY and CDR2 SVGAGI. The CDR3 DNA is TGTGCCAGCAGTTTCCGGGTAGCCAAAAACATTCAGTACTTC. It encodes CASSFRVAKNIQYF.

The V and J genes are TRBV29-1 and TRBJ1-1; D unclear. Trimming removed 4 bases from V and 1 base from J, with 13 bases in between. The length of the CDR3 is 14 residues. Per the germline V gene, CDR1 is SQVTM and CDR2 is ANQGSEA. The CDR3 DNA reads TGCAGCGTTGGGTGGGCAGGCCCGAACACTGAAGCTTTCTTT. Translation gives CSVGWAGPNTEAFF. Drawing the rest from reference TRBV29-1 and TRBJ1-1, the complete variable domain is SAVISQKPSRDICQRGTSLTIQCQVDSQVTMMFWYRQQPGQSLTLIATANQGSEATYESGFVIDKFPISRPNLTFSTLTVSNMSPEDSSIYLCSVGWAGPNTEAFFGQGTRLTVV.

The J gene is TRBJ2-3, the V gene TRBV28; D call uncertain. The CDR3 has 15 amino acids. Trimming pared 4 bases from V and 6 bases from J, leaving 17 bases between. CDR1 is MDHEN, CDR2 SYDVKM, per germline. The CDR3 is CASSSTGRETDTQYF. DNA of the CDR3: TGTGCCAGCAGTTCGACCGGTAGGGAAACGGATACGCAGTATTTT.

This clone was picked up a small number of times. V and J are TRBV18 and TRBJ1-1; 7 bases align to TRBD1. Germline loops: CDR1 KGHSH, CDR2 LQKENI. This CDR3 is built from 15 residues. Trimming cost V 2 bases and J 4 bases; bases outside gene matches: 7. The CDR3 protein is CASSPATGFGTEAFF. DNA of the CDR3: TGTGCCAGCTCACCAGCGACAGGGTTCGGCACTGAAGCTTTCTTT.

V and J are TRBV7-3 and TRBJ2-3; the D gene is possibly TRBD2 (5 bases). Germline V lookup: CDR1 SGHTA, CDR2 FQGTGA. This CDR3 is 14 amino acids long. Trimming took 4 bases from V and 2 from J, leaving 10 bases between them. For the CDR3, the DNA is TGTGCCAGCAGCTCCCAAGCGGACACAGATACGCAGTATTTT. This translates into CASSSQADTDTQYF. Variable domain in full (rest from reference TRBV7-3 and TRBJ2-3): GAGVSQTPSNKVTEKGKYVELRCDPISGHTALYWYRQSLGQGPEFLIYFQGTGAADDSGLPNDRFFAVRPEGSVSTLKIQRTERGDSAVYLCASSSQADTDTQYFGPGTRLTVL.

The chain couples TRBV2 to TRBJ2-6, with D unresolved. Germline V gene lookup returns CDR1 SNHLY and CDR2 FYNNEI. Trimming took off 0 bases at V and 2 bases at J, with 8 bases between the two ends. The CDR3 totals 16 residues. CDR3 bases: TGTGCCAGCAGTGAAGCGGGCTTCCCTGGGGCCAACGTCCTGACTTTC. It specifies CASSEAGFPGANVLTF. The variable domain in full, completed from reference TRBV2 and TRBJ2-6, reads EPEVTQTPSHQVTQMGQEVILRCVPISNHLYFYWYRQILGQKVEFLVSFYNNEISEKSEIFDDQFSVERPDGSNFTLKIRSTKLEDSAMYFCASSEAGFPGANVLTFGAGSRLTVL.

The chain joins TRBV18 to TRBJ1-2; the D is unclear. This CDR3 contains 15 residues. V lost 3 bases, J lost 4 bases, and 15 bases lay in between. The germline CDR1 and CDR2 sequences are KGHSH and LQKENI. The CDR3 reads CASSPQQPGSYGYTF. The CDR3 coding sequence is TGTGCCAGCTCACCGCAGCAACCCGGCAGCTATGGCTACACCTTC.

This CDR3 reads CASNRYGTGGAWVGYTF. The CDR3 coding sequence is TGTGCCAGCAATCGCTACGGTACAGGGGGCGCTTGGGTTGGCTACACCTTC. The chain combines TRBV28 with TRBJ1-2, with 9 bases that match TRBD1. This CDR3 contains 17 residues. Germline V gives CDR1 MDHEN, CDR2 SYDVKM. The V gene end was trimmed by 7 bases and the J gene end by 7 bases; junction bases not matched to a gene: 19.

The genes are TRBV19 and TRBJ1-2, with TRBD1 matching over 7 bases. V dropped 3 bases and J dropped 7; count of bases not matched to a gene: 17. The germline CDR1 and CDR2 sequences are LNHDA and SQIVND (reference sequence). The CDR3 totals 17 residues. This chain's CDR3 is CASSIQVVEGASIGYTF. The CDR3, as DNA: TGTGCCAGTAGTATTCAGGTTGTGGAGGGGGCGTCGATTGGCTACACCTTC.

This rearrangement joins TRBV15 to TRBJ2-2, with D unclear. The CDR3 is 14 residues long. Germline V gives CDR1 LNHNV, CDR2 YYDKDF (reference sequence). V was clipped by 4 bases and J by 3 bases, with 9 bases between them. This chain's CDR3 is CATSKEGYTGELFF. The CDR3 nucleotides are TGTGCCACCAGCAAGGAAGGGTACACCGGGGAGCTGTTTTTT. Looking up the rest from reference TRBV15 and TRBJ2-2 gives the full variable domain: DAMVIQNPRYQVTQFGKPVTLSCSQTLNHNVMYWYQQKSSQAPKLLFHYYDKDFNNEADTPDNFQSRRPNTSFCFLDIRSPGLGDTAMYLCATSKEGYTGELFFGEGSRLTVL.

This clone has only one observation. V and J are TRBV5-1 and TRBJ2-5; D not certain. The CDR3 covers 13 residues. CDR1 and CDR2 from the germline V gene are SGHRS and YFSETQ. The V gene lost 1 base and the J gene lost 0 bases, with 4 bases spanning the gap. CDR3 amino acids: CASSLKYQETQYF. In nucleotides, the CDR3 is TGCGCCAGCAGCTTGAAGTACCAAGAGACCCAGTACTTC.

V and J are TRBV5-4 and TRBJ1-1; 9 positions agree with TRBD1. V lost 4 bases, J lost 5 bases, and 12 bases stayed unmatched. Germline V lookup: CDR1 SGHNT, CDR2 YYREEE (reference sequence). The length of the CDR3 is 16 residues. The CDR3 protein is CASSQGLWTGVTEAFF. The CDR3 DNA reads TGTGCCAGCAGCCAAGGTCTCTGGACAGGGGTTACTGAAGCTTTCTTT. Together with reference TRBV5-4 and TRBJ1-1, the CDR3 gives the full variable domain: ETGVTQSPTHLIKTRGQQVTLRCSSQSGHNTVSWYQQALGQGPQFIFQYYREEENGRGNFPPRFSGLQFPNYSSELNVNALELDDSALYLCASSQGLWTGVTEAFFGQGTRLTVV.